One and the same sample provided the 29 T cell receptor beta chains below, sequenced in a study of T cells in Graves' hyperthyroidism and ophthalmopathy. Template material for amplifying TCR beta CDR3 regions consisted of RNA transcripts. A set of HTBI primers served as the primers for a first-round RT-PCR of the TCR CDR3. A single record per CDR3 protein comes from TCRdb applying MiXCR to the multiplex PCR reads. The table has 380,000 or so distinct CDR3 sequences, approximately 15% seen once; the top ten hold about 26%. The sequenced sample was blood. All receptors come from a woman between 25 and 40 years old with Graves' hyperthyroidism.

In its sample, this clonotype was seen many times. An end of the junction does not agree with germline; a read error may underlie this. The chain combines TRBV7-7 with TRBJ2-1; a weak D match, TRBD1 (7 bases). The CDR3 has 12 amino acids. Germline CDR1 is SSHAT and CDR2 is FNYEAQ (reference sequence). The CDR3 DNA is TGTGCTAGCAGCGTTCCAGGGGGGGAGCAGTTCTTC. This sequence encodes CASSVPGGEQFF.

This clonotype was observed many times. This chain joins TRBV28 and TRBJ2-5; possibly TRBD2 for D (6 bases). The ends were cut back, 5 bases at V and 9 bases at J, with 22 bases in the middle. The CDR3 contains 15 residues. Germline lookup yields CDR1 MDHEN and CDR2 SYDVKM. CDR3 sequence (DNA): TGTGCCAGCAGTGTAGGGGTCTCCCGGTCGGGGGCCCAGTACTTC. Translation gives CASSVGVSRSGAQYF.

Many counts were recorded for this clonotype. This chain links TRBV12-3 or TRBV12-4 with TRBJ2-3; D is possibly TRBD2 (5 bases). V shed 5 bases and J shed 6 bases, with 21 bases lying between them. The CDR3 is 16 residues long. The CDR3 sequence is CASSTGLSGVSDTQYF. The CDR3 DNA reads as TGTGCCAGCAGTACCGGACTTAGTGGGGTTTCGGATACGCAGTATTTT.

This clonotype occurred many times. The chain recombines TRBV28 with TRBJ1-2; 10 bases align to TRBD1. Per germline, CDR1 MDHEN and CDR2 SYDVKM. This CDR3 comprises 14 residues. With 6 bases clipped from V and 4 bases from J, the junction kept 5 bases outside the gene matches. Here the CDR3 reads CASRPGQGLYGYTF. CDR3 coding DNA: TGTGCCAGCAGGCCGGGACAGGGGCTCTATGGCTACACCTTC.

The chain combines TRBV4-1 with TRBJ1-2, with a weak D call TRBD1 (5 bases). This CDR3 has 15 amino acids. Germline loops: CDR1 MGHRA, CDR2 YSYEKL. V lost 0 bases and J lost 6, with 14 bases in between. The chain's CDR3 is CASSQDAPGLHGYTF. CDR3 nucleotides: TGCGCCAGCAGCCAAGACGCGCCAGGGCTCCATGGCTACACCTTC.

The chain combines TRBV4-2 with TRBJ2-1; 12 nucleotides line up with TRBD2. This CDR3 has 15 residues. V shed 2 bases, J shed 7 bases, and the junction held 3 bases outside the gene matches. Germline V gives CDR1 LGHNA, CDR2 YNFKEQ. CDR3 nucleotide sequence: TGTGCCAGCAGCCAAAATGGACTAGCGGGAAATGAGCAGTTCTTC. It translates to CASSQNGLAGNEQFF.

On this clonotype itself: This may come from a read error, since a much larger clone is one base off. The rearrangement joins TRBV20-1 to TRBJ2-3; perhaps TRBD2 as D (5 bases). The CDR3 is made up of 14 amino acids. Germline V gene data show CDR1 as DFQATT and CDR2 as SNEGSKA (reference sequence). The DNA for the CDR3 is TGCAATGCTCAAAAGGGAGTTAGCACAGATACGCAGTATTTT. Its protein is CNAQKGVSTDTQYF.

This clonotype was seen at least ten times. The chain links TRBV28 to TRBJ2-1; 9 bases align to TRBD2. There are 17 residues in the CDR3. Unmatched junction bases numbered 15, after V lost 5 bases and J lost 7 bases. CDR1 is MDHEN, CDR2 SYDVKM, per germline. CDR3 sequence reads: CASSNPGLAQRGNEQFF. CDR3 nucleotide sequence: TGTGCCAGCAGTAACCCGGGACTAGCACAAAGGGGGAATGAGCAGTTCTTC.

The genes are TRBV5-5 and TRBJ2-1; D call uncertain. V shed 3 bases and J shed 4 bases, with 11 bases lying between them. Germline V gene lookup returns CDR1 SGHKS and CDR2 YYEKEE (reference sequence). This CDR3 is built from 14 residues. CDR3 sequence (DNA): TGTGCCAGCAGCTGGTGGGTACAGTACAATGAGCAGTTCTTC. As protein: CASSWWVQYNEQFF.

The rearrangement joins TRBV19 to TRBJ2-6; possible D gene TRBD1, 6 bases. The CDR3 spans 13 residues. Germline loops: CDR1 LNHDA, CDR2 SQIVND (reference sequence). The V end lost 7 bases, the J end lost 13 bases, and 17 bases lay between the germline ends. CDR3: CASIQGRGGVLTF. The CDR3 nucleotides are TGTGCCAGTATTCAGGGCAGGGGCGGGGTCCTGACTTTC.

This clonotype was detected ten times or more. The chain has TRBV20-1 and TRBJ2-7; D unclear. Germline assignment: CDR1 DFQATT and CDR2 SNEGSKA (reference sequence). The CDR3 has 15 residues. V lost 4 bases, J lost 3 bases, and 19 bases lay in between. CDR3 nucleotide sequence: TGCAGTGCTATTACCCCAGCTGGCTCGAACTACGAGCAGTACTTC. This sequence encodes CSAITPAGSNYEQYF.

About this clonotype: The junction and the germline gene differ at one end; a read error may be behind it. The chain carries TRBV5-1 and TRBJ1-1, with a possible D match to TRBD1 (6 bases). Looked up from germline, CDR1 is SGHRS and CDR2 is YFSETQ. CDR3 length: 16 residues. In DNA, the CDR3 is TGCGCCAGCAGCTTGGAGCGGGGGGCGTCGAGCACTGAATCTTTCTTT. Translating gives CASSLERGASSTESFF.

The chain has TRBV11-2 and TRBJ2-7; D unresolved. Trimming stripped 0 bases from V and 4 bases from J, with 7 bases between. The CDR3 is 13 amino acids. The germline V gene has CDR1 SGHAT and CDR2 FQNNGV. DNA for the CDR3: TGTGCCAGCAGCTTAGATCCCGGATACGAGCAGTACTTC. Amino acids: CASSLDPGYEQYF.

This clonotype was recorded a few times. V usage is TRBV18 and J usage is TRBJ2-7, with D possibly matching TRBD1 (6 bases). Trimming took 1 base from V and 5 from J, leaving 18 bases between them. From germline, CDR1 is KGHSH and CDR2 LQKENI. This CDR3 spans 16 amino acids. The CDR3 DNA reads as TGTGCCAGCTCACCACTTCAGGGGTCCTCAGGAAACGAGCAGTACTTC. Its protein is CASSPLQGSSGNEQYF.

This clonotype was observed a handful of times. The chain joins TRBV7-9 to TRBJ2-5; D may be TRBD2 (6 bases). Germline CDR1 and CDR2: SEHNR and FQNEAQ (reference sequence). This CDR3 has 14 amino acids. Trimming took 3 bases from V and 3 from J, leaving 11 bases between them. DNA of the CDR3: TGTGCCAGCAGCTTGGGGGGAGCGAAAGAGACCCAGTACTTC. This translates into CASSLGGAKETQYF.

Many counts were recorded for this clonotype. In DNA form, the CDR3 reads TGTGCCATCAGTGAGGCACAAGGTTCTGGAAACACCATATATTTT. This sequence encodes CAISEAQGSGNTIYF. This chain joins TRBV10-3 and TRBJ1-3; D is unresolved. V lost 2 bases to trimming and J lost 1 base, with 9 bases between them. CDR3 length: 15 residues. CDR1 is ENHRY, CDR2 SYGVKD, per germline.

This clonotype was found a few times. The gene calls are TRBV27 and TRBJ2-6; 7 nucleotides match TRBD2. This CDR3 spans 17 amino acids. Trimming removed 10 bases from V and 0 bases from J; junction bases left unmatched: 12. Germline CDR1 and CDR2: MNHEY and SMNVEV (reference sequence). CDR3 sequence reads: CATGTSGNPSGANVLTF. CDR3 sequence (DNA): TGTGCCACCGGAACCAGCGGGAATCCCTCTGGGGCCAACGTCCTGACTTTC.

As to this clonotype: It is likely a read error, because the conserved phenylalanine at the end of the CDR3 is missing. The CDR3 spells CASSFGTGYGYTV. CDR3 nucleotide sequence: TGTGCCAGCAGCTTCGGGACAGGCTATGGCTACACCGTC. V and J are TRBV7-6 and TRBJ1-2, with TRBD1 identical over 8 bases. The CDR3 is 13 amino acids. Germline CDR1 and CDR2: SGHVS and FNYEAQ. V lost 3 bases to trimming and J lost 4 bases; unmatched junction nucleotides: 1.

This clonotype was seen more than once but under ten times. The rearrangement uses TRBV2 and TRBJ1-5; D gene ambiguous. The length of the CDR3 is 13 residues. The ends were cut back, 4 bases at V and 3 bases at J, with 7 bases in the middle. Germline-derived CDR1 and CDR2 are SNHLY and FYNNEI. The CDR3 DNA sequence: TGTGCCAGCAGTGCCGGCCTCAATCAGCCCCAGCATTTT. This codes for CASSAGLNQPQHF.

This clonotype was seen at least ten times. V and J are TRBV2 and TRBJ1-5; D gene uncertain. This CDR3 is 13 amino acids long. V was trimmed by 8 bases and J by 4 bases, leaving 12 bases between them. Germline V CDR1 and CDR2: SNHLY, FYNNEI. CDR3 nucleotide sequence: TGTGCCAGCCGCGGAACGCGGAATCAGCCCCAGCATTTT. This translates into CASRGTRNQPQHF.

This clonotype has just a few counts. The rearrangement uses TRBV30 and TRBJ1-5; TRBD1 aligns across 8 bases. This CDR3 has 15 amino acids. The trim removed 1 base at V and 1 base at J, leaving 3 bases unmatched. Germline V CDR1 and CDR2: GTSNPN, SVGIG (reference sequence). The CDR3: CAWSGTGKSNQPQHF. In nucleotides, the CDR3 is TGTGCCTGGAGTGGGACAGGGAAAAGCAATCAGCCCCAGCATTTT.

CDR3 coding DNA: TGTGCCAGCAGTACCTATACCGGACCGAACACTGAAGCTTTCTTT. It translates to CASSTYTGPNTEAFF. This chain connects TRBV12-3 or TRBV12-4 to TRBJ1-1; D ambiguous. The V gene lost 5 bases and the J gene lost 1 base, with 14 bases spanning the gap. The length of the CDR3 is 15 residues.

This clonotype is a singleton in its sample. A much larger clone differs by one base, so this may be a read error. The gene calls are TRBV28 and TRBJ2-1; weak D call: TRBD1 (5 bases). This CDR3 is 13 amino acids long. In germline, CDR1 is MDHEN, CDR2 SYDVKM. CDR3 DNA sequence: TGTGCCAGCAGCCTGGGGTTGGACAACGAGCAGTTCTTC. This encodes CASSLGLDNEQFF.

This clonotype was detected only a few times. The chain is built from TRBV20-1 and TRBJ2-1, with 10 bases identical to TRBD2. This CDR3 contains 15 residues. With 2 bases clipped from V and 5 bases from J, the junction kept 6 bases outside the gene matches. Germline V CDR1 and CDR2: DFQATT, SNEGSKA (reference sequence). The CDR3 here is CSARSSGRANNEQFF. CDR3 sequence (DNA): TGCAGTGCTAGATCCAGCGGGAGGGCCAACAATGAGCAGTTCTTC.

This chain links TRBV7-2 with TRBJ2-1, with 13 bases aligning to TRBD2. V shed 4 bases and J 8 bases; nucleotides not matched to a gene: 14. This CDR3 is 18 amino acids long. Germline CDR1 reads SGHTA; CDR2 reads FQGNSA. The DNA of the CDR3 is TGTGCCAGCAGCTCCCTTTCTGAGACTAGCGGGAGGAGGGATGAGCAGTTCTTC. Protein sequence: CASSSLSETSGRRDEQFF.

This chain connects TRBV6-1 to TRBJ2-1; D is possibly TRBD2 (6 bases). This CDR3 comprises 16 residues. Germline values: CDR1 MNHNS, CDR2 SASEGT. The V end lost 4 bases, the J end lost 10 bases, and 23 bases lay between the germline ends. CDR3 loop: CASSVLSSGGSGEQFF. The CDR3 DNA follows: TGTGCCAGCAGTGTGTTAAGTAGTGGGGGGAGCGGAGAGCAGTTCTTC.

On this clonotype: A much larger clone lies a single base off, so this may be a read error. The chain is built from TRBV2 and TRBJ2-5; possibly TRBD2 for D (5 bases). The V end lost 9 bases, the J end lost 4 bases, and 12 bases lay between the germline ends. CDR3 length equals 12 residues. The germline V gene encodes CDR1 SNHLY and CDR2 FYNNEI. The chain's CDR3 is CARRMAGETQYF. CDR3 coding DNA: TGTGCCAGGCGGATGGCGGGAGAGACCCAGTACTTC.

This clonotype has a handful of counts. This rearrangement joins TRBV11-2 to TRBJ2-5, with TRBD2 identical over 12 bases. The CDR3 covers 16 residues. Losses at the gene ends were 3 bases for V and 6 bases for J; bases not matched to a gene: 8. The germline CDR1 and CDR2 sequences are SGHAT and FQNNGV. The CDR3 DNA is TGTGCCAGCAGCTTCTCTAGCGGGAGGGCCTCAAAGACCCAGTACTTC. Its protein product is CASSFSSGRASKTQYF.

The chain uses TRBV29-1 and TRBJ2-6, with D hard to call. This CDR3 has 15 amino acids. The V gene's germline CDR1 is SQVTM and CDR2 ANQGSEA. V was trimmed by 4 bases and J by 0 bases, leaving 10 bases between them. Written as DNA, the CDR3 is TGCAGCGTTGTCGGGTCGTACTCTGGGGCCAACGTCCTGACTTTC. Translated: CSVVGSYSGANVLTF.